This entry is about one T cell receptor (beta chain). The target antigen is unknown. The data were taken from a study of CXCR3-negative and CXCR3-positive naive CD8 T cells. Broader study findings: Each naive subset displayed comparably high diversity, whereas memory CD8+ cells displayed much lower diversity. Naive cells positive for CXCR3 carried more hydrophobic TRB CDR3s than CXCR3-negative ones.

The libraries of TRB cDNA were prepared using 5' RACE with UMI labels. Following a re-call of the 5' RACE reads, TCRdb has one entry per CDR3 protein and lacks DNA. This sample's table has 100,000 to 150,000 distinct CDR3 sequences. The V gene's germline CDR1 is SQVTM and CDR2 ANQGSEA. This CDR3 region has 12 residues. The V gene is TRBV29-1, the J gene TRBJ2-1. The sample was naive CXCR3- CD8+ T cells from blood. Subset meaning: CD45RO-CCR7+CD27+CD95- naive CD8+ T cells lacking CXCR3 (TNR3-). This TCR was recovered from a human donor in good health. Some clones in this sample may be carry-over from other donors' samples. The CDR3 region is CSVVGGYNEQFF.